The clone carrying this TCR beta chain came up once. The target antigen is unknown. Mismatch with germline at one junction end may stem from a read error. The CDR3 sequence is 14 residues long. The germline CDR1 and CDR2 sequences are ENHRY and SYGVKD. Primers used in a second PCR of about 7 to 12 cycles were a sample-barcoded 5' primer and a J-beta primer mix. TCRdb processed the 5' RACE reads anew with MiXCR; each CDR3 protein has one entry. In the table there are roughly 1,500,000 distinct CDR3 sequences, around 35% of which are singletons. This sample was taken from a study of blood T cells in healthy people across ages. Study-level results: Versus aged donors, long-lived donors had higher diversity and more naive CD4+ cells.

The sample consisted of blood. The rearrangement uses TRBV10-3 and TRBJ2-3; D possibly corresponds to TRBD1 (6 bases). The clonotype comes from a woman in her thirties in good health. In DNA form, the CDR3 reads TGTGCCTCAGGGGAAGCGGCTAGCACAGATACGCGGTATTTT. This codes for CASGEAASTDTRYF.